This paragraph covers one T cell receptor beta chain sequence. What it binds is not known. The primer mix had 60 Vbeta and 13 Jbeta primers. The table came from immunoSEQ multiplex PCR; TCRdb's copy has only in-frame clones and leaves some out. The sample holds some 140,000 clones, roughly 71% seen once. This CDR3 comprises 15 residues. Per germline, CDR1 SGHNT and CDR2 YENEEA. V shed 3 bases and J shed 8 bases, with 17 bases lying between them. This specimen belongs to a study of cytomegalovirus exposure and HLA in healthy donors. General study points: According to an earlier analysis, most TCR beta V segments yielded productive rearrangements about 87% or about 30% of the time. CMV serostatus was the sole immune exposure information available. Researchers reported in a later analysis that common viral pathogens appeared linked to several top clusters.

Specimen: PBMCs. The chain links TRBV11-3 to TRBJ2-1, with D perhaps matching TRBD2 (5 bases). The sequence was obtained from a woman aged 40 to 50 in good health and CMV-seronegative. As DNA, the CDR3 is TGTGCCAGCAGCTTGGATCCGACCGGTAGCGATGAGCAGTTCTTC. It codes for CASSLDPTGSDEQFF.